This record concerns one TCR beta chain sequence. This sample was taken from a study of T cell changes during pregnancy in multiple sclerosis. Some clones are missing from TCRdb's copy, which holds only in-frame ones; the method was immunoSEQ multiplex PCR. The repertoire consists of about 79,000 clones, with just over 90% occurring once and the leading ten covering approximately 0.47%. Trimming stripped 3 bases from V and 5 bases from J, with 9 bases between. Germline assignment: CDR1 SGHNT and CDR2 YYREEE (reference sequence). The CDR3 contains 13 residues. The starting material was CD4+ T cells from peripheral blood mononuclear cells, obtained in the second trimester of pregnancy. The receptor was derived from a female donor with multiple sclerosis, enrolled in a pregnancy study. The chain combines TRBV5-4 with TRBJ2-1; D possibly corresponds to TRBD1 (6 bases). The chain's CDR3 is CASSYDRNNEQFF. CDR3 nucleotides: TGTGCCAGCAGCTACGACAGGAACAATGAGCAGTTCTTC. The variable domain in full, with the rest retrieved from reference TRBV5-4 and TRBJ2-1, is ETGVTQSPTHLIKTRGQQVTLRCSSQSGHNTVSWYQQALGQGPQFIFQYYREEENGRGNFPPRFSGLQFPNYSSELNVNALELDDSALYLCASSYDRNNEQFFGPGTRLTVL.